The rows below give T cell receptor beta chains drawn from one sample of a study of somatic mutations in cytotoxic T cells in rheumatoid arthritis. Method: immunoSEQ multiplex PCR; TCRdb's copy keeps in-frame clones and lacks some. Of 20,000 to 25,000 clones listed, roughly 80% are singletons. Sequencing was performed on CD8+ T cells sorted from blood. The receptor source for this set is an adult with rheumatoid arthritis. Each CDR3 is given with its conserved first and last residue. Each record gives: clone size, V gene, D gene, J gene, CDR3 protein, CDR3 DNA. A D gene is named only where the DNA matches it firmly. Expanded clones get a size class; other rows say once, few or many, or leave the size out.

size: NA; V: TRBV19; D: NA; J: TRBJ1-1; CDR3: CASTRGTEAFF; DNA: TGTGCCAGTACTAGGGGCACTGAAGCTTTCTTT
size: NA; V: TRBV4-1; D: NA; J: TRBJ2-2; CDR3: CASQQVEAGGELFF; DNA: TGCGCCAGTCAACAGGTGGAGGCCGGCGGGGAGCTGTTTTTT
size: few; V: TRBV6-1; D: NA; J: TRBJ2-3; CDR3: CASSEGIGSDTQYF; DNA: TGTGCCAGCAGTGAAGGAATCGGGTCAGATACGCAGTATTTT
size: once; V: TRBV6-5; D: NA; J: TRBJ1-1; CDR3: CASSIRGIGTEAFF; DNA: TGTGCCAGCAGTATCAGGGGTATCGGCACTGAAGCTTTCTTT
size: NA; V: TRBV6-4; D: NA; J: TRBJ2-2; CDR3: CASSVDNTGELFF; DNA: TGTGCCAGCAGTGTTGACAACACCGGGGAGCTGTTTTTT
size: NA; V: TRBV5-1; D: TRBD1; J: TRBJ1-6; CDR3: CASSLLVYGQGDNSPLHF; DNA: TGCGCCAGCAGCTTGCTAGTGTACGGACAGGGGGATAATTCACCCCTCCACTTT
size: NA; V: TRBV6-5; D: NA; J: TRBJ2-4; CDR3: CASSYGGAVGKNIQYF; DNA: TGTGCCAGCAGTTACGGGGGGGCCGTTGGCAAAAACATTCAGTACTTC
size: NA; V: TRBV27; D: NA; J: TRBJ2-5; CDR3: CASSYKTQYF; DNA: TGTGCCAGCAGTTACAAGACCCAGTACTTC
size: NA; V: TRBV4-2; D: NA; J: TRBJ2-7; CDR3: CASSQDPRTATYEQYF; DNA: TGTGCCAGCAGCCAAGATCCGCGGACAGCTACCTACGAGCAGTACTTC
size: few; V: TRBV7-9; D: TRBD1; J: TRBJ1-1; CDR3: CASSRLTGSEDTEAFF; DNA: TGTGCCAGCAGCCGTCTGACAGGGAGTGAGGACACTGAAGCTTTCTTT
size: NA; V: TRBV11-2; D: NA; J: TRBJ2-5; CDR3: CASSCPPATTCETQYF; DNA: TGTGCCAGCAGCTGCCCCCCAGCGACAACTTGTGAGACCCAGTACTTC
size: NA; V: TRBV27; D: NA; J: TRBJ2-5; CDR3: CASSSPAREDYQETQYF; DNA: TGTGCCAGCAGTTCCCCGGCCAGGGAGGATTACCAAGAGACCCAGTACTTC
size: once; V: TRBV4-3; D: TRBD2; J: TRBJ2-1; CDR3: CASSQVNLADSYNEQFF; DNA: TGCGCCAGCAGCCAAGTAAATCTAGCGGACTCCTACAATGAGCAGTTCTTC
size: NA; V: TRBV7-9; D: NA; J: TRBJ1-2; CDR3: CASSFGDNYGYTF; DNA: TGTGCCAGCAGCTTTGGGGACAACTATGGCTACACCTTC
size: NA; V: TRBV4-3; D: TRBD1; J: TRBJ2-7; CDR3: CASSQTPGTGAYEQYF; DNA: TGCGCCAGCAGCCAAACCCCGGGGACAGGGGCCTACGAGCAGTACTTC
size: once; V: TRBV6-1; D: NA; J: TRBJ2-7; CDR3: CASRGGSYEQYF; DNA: TGTGCCAGCAGGGGCGGTTCCTACGAGCAGTACTTC
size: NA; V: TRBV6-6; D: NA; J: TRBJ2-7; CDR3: CASRPDGLERQYF; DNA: TGTGCCAGCAGGCCCGACGGGCTGGAGAGGCAGTACTTC
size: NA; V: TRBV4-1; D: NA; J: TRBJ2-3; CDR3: CASSQQASSTDTQYF; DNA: TGCGCCAGCAGCCAACAGGCTTCTAGCACAGATACGCAGTATTTT
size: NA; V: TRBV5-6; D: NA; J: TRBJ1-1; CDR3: CASSLGRRTPGGNTEAFF; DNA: TGTGCCAGCAGCTTGGGTCGTCGGACCCCTGGGGGGAACACTGAAGCTTTCTTT
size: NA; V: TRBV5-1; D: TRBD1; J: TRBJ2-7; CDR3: CASSLNRGHEQYF; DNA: TGCGCCAGCAGCTTAAACAGGGGCCACGAGCAGTACTTC
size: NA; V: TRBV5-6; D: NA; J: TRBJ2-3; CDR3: CASSLGEYLRVTDTQYF; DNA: TGTGCCAGCAGCTTGGGGGAGTATCTTCGAGTCACAGATACGCAGTATTTT
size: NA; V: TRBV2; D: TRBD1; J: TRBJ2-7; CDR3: CASSPTGVKPYEQYF; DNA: TGTGCCAGCAGTCCGACAGGGGTGAAGCCCTACGAGCAGTACTTC
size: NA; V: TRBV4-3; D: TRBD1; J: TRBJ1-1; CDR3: CASSPATGGMVNTEAFF; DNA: TGCGCCAGCAGCCCGGCGACAGGGGGAATGGTGAACACTGAAGCTTTCTTT
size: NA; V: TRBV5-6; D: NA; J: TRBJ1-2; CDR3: CASSLGAGSGYTF; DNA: TGTGCCAGCAGCTTGGGGGCAGGGAGTGGCTACACCTTC
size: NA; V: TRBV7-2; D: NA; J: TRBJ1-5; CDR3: CASSLLQQFKPQHF; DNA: TGTGCCAGCAGCTTATTACAACAGTTCAAGCCCCAGCATTTT
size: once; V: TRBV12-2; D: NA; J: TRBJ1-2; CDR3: CASRQDRARPDYYGYTF; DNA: TGTGCAAGTCGCCAGGATCGCGCCAGGCCCGACTATTATGGCTACACCTTC
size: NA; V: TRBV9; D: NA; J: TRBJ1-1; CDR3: CASSVQVNTEAFF; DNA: TGTGCCAGCAGCGTACAGGTAAACACTGAAGCTTTCTTT
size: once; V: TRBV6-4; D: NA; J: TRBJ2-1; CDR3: CASSEVLGYNEQFF; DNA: TGTGCCAGCAGTGAGGTTTTGGGCTACAATGAGCAGTTCTTC
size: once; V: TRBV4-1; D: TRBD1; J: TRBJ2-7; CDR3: CASSQVDRGYEQYF; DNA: TGCGCCAGCAGCCAGGTTGACAGGGGGTACGAGCAGTACTTC
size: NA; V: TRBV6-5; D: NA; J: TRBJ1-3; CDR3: CASSYAGPPGNTIYF; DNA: TGTGCCAGCAGTTACGCTGGGCCTCCTGGAAACACCATATATTTT
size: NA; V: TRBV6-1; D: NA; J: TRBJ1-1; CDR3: CASSEGDRRPAVSLNTEAFF; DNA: TGTGCCAGCAGTGAAGGCGACAGGAGGCCGGCGGTATCTTTGAACACTGAAGCTTTCTTT
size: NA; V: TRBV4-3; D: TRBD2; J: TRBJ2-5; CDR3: CASSQDWTSGGPPQETQYF; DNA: TGCGCCAGCAGCCAAGATTGGACTAGCGGGGGACCGCCTCAAGAGACCCAGTACTTC
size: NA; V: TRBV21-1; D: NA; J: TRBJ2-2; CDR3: CASSKTPSGNTGELFF; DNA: TGTGCCAGCAGCAAAACTCCTAGCGGGAACACCGGGGAGCTGTTTTTT
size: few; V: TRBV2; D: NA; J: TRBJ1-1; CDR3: CASSEGGNTEAFF; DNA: TGTGCCAGCAGTGAAGGGGGGAACACTGAAGCTTTCTTT
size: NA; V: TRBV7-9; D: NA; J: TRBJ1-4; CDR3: CASSFAPRGRRGEKLFF; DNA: TGTGCCAGCAGCTTCGCCCCTCGGGGTCGCAGGGGAGAAAAACTGTTTTTT
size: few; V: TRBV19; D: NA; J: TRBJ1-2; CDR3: CASSSRGYGYTF; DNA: TGTGCCAGTAGTTCACGGGGTTATGGCTACACCTTC
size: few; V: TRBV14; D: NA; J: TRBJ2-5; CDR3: CASSPWTLETQYF; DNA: TGTGCCAGCAGCCCGTGGACTCTAGAGACCCAGTACTTC
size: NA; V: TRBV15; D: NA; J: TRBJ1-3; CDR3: CATSRDRAGSGNTIYF; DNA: TGTGCCACCAGCAGAGATCGGGCAGGGTCTGGAAACACCATATATTTT
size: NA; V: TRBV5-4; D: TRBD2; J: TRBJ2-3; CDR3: CASSHLAVNTDTQYF; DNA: TGTGCCAGCAGCCACCTAGCGGTGAACACAGATACGCAGTATTTT
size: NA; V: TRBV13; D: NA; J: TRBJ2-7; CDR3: CASSLDTREQYF; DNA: TGTGCCAGCAGCTTAGATACGAGGGAGCAGTACTTC
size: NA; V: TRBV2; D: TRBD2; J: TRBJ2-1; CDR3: CASAGTSQIYNEQFF; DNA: TGTGCCAGCGCCGGGACTAGCCAAATTTACAATGAGCAGTTCTTC
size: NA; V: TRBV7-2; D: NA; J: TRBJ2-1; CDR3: CASSLDPYNEQFF; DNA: TGTGCCAGCAGCTTAGATCCATACAATGAGCAGTTCTTC
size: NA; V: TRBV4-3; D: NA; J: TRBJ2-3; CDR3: CASSQDGGETDTQYF; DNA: TGCGCCAGCAGCCAAGACGGCGGGGAAACAGATACGCAGTATTTT
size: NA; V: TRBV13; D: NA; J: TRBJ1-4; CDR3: CASSSTRLSDEKLFF; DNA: TGTGCCAGCAGCAGTACACGTCTTAGCGATGAAAAACTGTTTTTT
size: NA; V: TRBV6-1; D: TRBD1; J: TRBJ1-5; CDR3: CASSVNAGTGDQPQHF; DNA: TGTGCCAGCAGTGTCAATGCCGGGACAGGAGATCAGCCCCAGCATTTT
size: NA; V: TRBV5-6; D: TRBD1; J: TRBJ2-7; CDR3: CASSWQLTGDEQYF; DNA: TGTGCCAGCAGCTGGCAACTCACAGGGGATGAGCAGTACTTC
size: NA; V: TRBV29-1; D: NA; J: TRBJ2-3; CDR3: CSVVGMEASTDTQYF; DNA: TGCAGCGTTGTAGGGATGGAAGCAAGCACAGATACGCAGTATTTT
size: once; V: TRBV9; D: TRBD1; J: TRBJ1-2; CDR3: CASSPTTGVYGGYTF; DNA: TGTGCCAGCAGCCCTACGACAGGGGTGTATGGTGGCTACACCTTC
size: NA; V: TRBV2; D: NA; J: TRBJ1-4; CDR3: CATQVDPEKLFF; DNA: TGTGCAACCCAAGTAGACCCTGAAAAACTGTTTTTT
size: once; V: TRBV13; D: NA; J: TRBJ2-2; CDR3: CASSLDEGFGTGELFF; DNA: TGTGCCAGCAGCTTAGACGAGGGTTTTGGGACCGGGGAGCTGTTTTTT
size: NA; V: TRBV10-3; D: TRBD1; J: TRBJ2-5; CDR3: CAISEGTGEETQYF; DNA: TGTGCCATCAGTGAGGGGACAGGGGAAGAGACCCAGTACTTC
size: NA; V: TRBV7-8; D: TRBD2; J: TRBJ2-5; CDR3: CASSLSGGFGETQYF; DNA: TGTGCCAGCAGCCTAAGCGGGGGGTTTGGGGAGACCCAGTACTTC
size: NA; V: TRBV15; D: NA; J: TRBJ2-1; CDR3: CATSEEGDSNEQFF; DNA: TGTGCCACCAGCGAGGAGGGGGACAGCAATGAGCAGTTCTTC
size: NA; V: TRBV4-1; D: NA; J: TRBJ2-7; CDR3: CASSHRGGAEQYF; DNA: TGCGCCAGCAGCCACCGAGGAGGAGCCGAGCAGTACTTC
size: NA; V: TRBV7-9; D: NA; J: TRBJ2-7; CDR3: CASSLGSPNYEQYF; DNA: TGTGCCAGCAGCTTAGGTAGTCCCAACTACGAGCAGTACTTC